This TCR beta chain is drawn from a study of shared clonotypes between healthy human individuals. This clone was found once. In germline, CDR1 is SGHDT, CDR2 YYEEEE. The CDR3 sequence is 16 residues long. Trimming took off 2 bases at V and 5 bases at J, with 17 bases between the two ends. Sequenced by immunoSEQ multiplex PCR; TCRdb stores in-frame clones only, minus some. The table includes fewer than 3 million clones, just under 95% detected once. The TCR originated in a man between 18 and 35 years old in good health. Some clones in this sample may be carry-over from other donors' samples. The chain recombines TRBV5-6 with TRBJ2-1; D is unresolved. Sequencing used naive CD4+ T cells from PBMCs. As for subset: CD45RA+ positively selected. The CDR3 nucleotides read TGTGCCAGCAGCTTATCAAAAAGCCAGCCCGACAATGAGCAGTTCTTC. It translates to CASSLSKSQPDNEQFF.